This section outlines one TCR beta chain sequence together with its context. Antigen unknown. Method: immunoSEQ multiplex PCR; TCRdb's copy keeps in-frame clones and lacks some. The table records more than 95,000 clones, 89% of them present only once. The donors belonged to the roughly 130-subject validation cohort, separate from the roughly 710-subject first cohort. This sample was taken from a study of cytomegalovirus exposure and HLA in healthy donors. Study details: The same platform was used for the 130 or so validation repertoires and the roughly 640 first-cohort repertoires, a later analysis reported. Study-wide results and limits: Cytomegalovirus status was reportedly diagnosed by the classifier with high sensitivity and specificity. Most TCR sequences proved rare, with some public TCRs found in many donors.

The sample was PBMCs. The clonotype comes from a woman under 30 in good health and CMV-seronegative.

The CDR3 here is CASSLAGGITDTQYF. DNA for the CDR3: TGCGCCAGCAGCTTGGCAGGGGGAATCACAGATACGCAGTATTTT. The chain is built from TRBV5-1 and TRBJ2-3, with TRBD1 matching 7 bases. The germline CDR1 and CDR2 sequences are SGHRS and YFSETQ. The trim removed 0 bases at V and 2 bases at J, leaving 3 bases unmatched. The CDR3 runs to 15 residues. The full variable domain, rest sourced from reference TRBV5-1 and TRBJ2-3, is KAGVTQTPRYLIKTRGQQVTLSCSPISGHRSVSWYQQTPGQGLQFLFEYFSETQRNKGNFPGRFSGRQFSNSRSEMNVSTLELGDSALYLCASSLAGGITDTQYFGPGTRLTVL.